The 3 T cell receptor beta chains given below trace back to one sample, sequenced in a study of blood T cell repertoires in COVID-19. Profiling relied on immunoSEQ multiplex PCR, and the TCRdb table lists in-frame clones only, not all of them. The sample has 100,000 to 150,000 clones, approximately 87% seen once. The specimen sequenced was peripheral blood. All receptors come from a man aged 45-65 years with acute or convalescent COVID-19.

The chain carries TRBV10-2 and TRBJ1-2; D is perhaps TRBD1 (6 bases). V gave up 7 bases and J gave up 2 bases, with 14 bases separating them. Germline assignment: CDR1 WSHSY and CDR2 SAAADI. This CDR3 is built from 14 residues. The CDR3 nucleotides read TGCGCCAGCACCCTAGGGGGAGAAAACTATGGCTACACCTTC. Translated, it gives CASTLGGENYGYTF.

This clone was seen more than once but under ten times. This chain connects TRBV3-1 (or the pseudogene TRBV3-2) to TRBJ1-2, with 8 bases aligning to TRBD1. V shed 5 bases, J shed 4 bases, and the junction held 6 bases outside the gene matches. The CDR3 has 14 amino acids. Germline assignment: CDR1 LGHDT and CDR2 YNNKEL (reference sequence). CDR3 region: CASSTTGGGYGYTF. For the CDR3, the DNA is TGTGCCAGCAGCACAACAGGGGGAGGCTATGGCTACACCTTC.

V usage is TRBV24-1 and J usage is TRBJ2-7, with a tentative D call TRBD1 (6 bases). Trimming pared 2 bases from V and 7 bases from J, leaving 8 bases between. CDR1 and CDR2 from the germline V gene are KGHDR and SFDVKD. The CDR3 is 12 amino acids. CDR3: CATSDYQGEQYF. CDR3 nucleotides: TGTGCCACCAGTGATTACCAGGGGGAGCAGTACTTC.